Below, 30 T cell receptor beta chains from the same sample are listed, as sequenced in a study of blood T cells in healthy people across ages. PCR was performed a second time for about 7 to 11 cycles using a sample-barcoded 5' primer and a J-beta primer mix. TCRdb called the 5' RACE reads again in MiXCR, with one record for every CDR3 protein. The data show 550,000 to 650,000 distinct CDR3 sequences, with approximately 30% seen just once and around a sixth held by the top ten. Sequencing was performed on blood. The receptors here all came from a woman aged 80 or older in good health.

On this clonotype: With a much larger clone just one base away, this may be a read error. The chain joins TRBV4-1 to TRBJ1-5, with 8 bases fitting TRBD1. CDR1 and CDR2 from the germline V gene are MGHRA and YSYEKL. The CDR3 is made up of 18 amino acids. Trimming removed 0 bases from V and 1 base from J; junction bases left unmatched: 8. CDR3 sequence (DNA): TGCGCCAGCAGCCAAGATGCCCAGGGGGCAAAGAGCAATCAGCCCCAGCATTTT. It translates to CASSQDAQGAKSNQPQHF.

Remarks on this clonotype: This CDR3 fails to terminate in the conserved phenylalanine or tryptophan, so it likely reflects a read error. The rearrangement links TRBV20-1 to TRBJ2-3, with 7 bases identical to TRBD2. Germline V lookup: CDR1 DFQATT, CDR2 SNEGSKA (reference sequence). V was clipped by 1 base and J by 0 bases; unmatched bases: 4. The CDR3 runs to 15 residues. The CDR3 nucleotides read TGCAGTGCTAGAGCTCGCGGGGGTAGCACAGATACGCAGTATTAT. Residues: CSARARGGSTDTQYY.

A note on this clonotype: At one end the junction does not follow the germline gene, possibly because of a read error. The J gene is TRBJ2-5, the V gene TRBV20-1; possibly TRBD1 or TRBD2 for D (6 bases each). Germline CDR1 is DFQATT and CDR2 is SNEGSKA (reference sequence). The CDR3 has 14 amino acids. The CDR3 nucleotides are TGCAGTGCTCGAACTGACGGGGGCCAAGGGACCCAGTACTTC. The encoded protein is CSARTDGGQGTQYF.

This clonotype was seen more than once but under ten times. J is TRBJ2-5 and V is TRBV30, with D uncertain. Germline assignment: CDR1 GTSNPN and CDR2 SVGIG (reference sequence). V was shortened by 5 bases and J by 5 bases, with 15 bases between the two germline ends. The CDR3 has 13 amino acids. CDR3 coding DNA: TGTGCCTGGTCCACTGTATCCAGGGAGACCCAGTACTTC. As protein: CAWSTVSRETQYF.

Details on this clonotype: This sequence may be a read error, since a much larger clone differs from it by one base. The V call is TRBV5-1, the J call TRBJ2-1, with D perhaps TRBD1 (6 bases). The better agreement between TRBJ2-7 and the DNA end casts doubt on the J call. Germline CDR1 SGHRS, CDR2 YFSETQ. The CDR3 length is 15 residues. The CDR3 DNA reads as TGCGCCAGCAGCCCCTCAGGGACAACCTACAATGAGCAGTACTTC. It codes for CASSPSGTTYNEQYF.

This clonotype was seen repeatedly, ten times or more. The chain uses TRBV7-8 and TRBJ2-3, with TRBD2 matching over 13 bases. This CDR3 has 16 residues. Germline CDR1 and CDR2: SGHVS and FQNEAQ. After removal of 5 bases from V and 6 bases from J, the junction contained 8 bases not matched to a gene. This CDR3 is CASSEGLAGWGDTQYF. CDR3 bases: TGTGCCAGCAGCGAGGGACTAGCGGGGTGGGGGGATACGCAGTATTTT.

Note on this clonotype: The junction differs from germline at one of its ends, possibly a read error. This sequence joins TRBV9 and TRBJ2-2, with TRBD1 as a possible D gene (5 bases). The CDR3 extends over 17 amino acids. CDR1 is SGDLS and CDR2 is YYNGEE in the germline V gene. This CDR3 reads CASSQFHDSRVTRELFF. The CDR3 DNA sequence: TGTGCCAGCAGCCAGTTCCACGACAGTCGTGTCACCAGGGAGCTGTTTTTT.

With regard to this clonotype: This may arise from a read error, as a much more abundant clone is one base away. This sequence joins TRBV14 and TRBJ2-7; 9 nucleotides align to TRBD1. The CDR3 is 16 residues long. Germline V CDR1 and CDR2: SGHDN, FVKESK. The CDR3 loop is CARSHYPGQGPYEQYF. The CDR3 nucleotides are TGTGCCCGCAGCCACTATCCGGGACAGGGACCCTACGAGCAGTACTTC.

The rearrangement joins TRBV24-1 to TRBJ1-5; D is undetermined. Germline loops: CDR1 KGHDR, CDR2 SFDVKD. V dropped 1 base and J dropped 2 bases, with 11 bases sitting between them. This CDR3 comprises 16 residues. CDR3 amino acids: CATSDFRGEGNQPQHF. CDR3 DNA sequence: TGTGCCACCAGTGATTTCCGGGGAGAGGGCAATCAGCCCCAGCATTTT.

Remarks on this clonotype: A read error may produce the germline difference seen at one junction end. The CDR3 DNA reads as TGTGCCAGCAGCCCGACTAGCGGGGGGGCCCCAGATGCGCAGTATTTT. Translated, it gives CASSPTSGGAPDAQYF. The genes are TRBV5-4 and TRBJ2-3; 14 bases are shared with TRBD2. The CDR3 has 16 residues. Germline loops: CDR1 SGHNT, CDR2 YYREEE (reference sequence). Filled out from reference TRBV5-4 and TRBJ2-3, the complete variable domain reads ETGVTQSPTHLIKTRGQQVTLRCSSQSGHNTVSWYQQALGQGPQFIFQYYREEENGRGNFPPRFSGLQFPNYSSELNVNALELDDSALYLCASSPTSGGAPDAQYFGPGTRLTVL.

Concerning this clonotype: A much larger clone is a single base away; this may be a read error. V and J are TRBV5-5 and TRBJ2-6; unclear D gene. CDR3 length: 15 residues. Deletions cut 2 bases from V and 0 bases from J, with 6 bases between. Looked up from germline, CDR1 is SGHKS and CDR2 is YYEKEE (reference sequence). The DNA for the CDR3 is TGTGCCAGCAGCTTACCGGCCTCTGGGGCCAACGTCCTGACTTTC. It is translated as CASSLPASGANVLTF.

This clonotype was seen ten or more times. A much larger clone lies one base from this, so it may be a read error. This chain links TRBV24-1 with TRBJ2-7; D not certain. V was pared by 3 bases and J by 7 bases, with 18 bases between. The CDR3 covers 15 residues. Germline V CDR1 and CDR2: KGHDR, SFDVKD. In DNA form, the CDR3 reads TGTGCCACCAGTGATCCGGGCCATGGTAGCAATGAGCAGTACTTC. As protein: CATSDPGHGSNEQYF.

As to this clonotype: This clone may be a read error of a much larger clone one base away. The chain uses TRBV29-1 and TRBJ2-1; D assignment may be TRBD1 or TRBD2 (5 bases each). The V gene lost 7 bases and the J gene lost 5 bases, with 18 bases spanning the gap. The V gene's germline CDR1 is SQVTM and CDR2 ANQGSEA. CDR3 length: 14 residues. The CDR3 here is CSAPLGTNHNEQFF. The DNA of the CDR3 is TGCAGCGCCCCTTTGGGGACCAACCACAATGAGCAGTTCTTC.

This clonotype was observed many times. V and J are TRBV4-3 and TRBJ2-1, with a tentative D call TRBD1 (5 bases). Germline V CDR1 and CDR2: LGHNA, YSLEER. The CDR3 is made up of 14 amino acids. Trimming removed 3 bases from V and 6 bases from J, with 12 bases in between. The CDR3 DNA reads as TGCGCCAGCAGCCAGGACACTCTTAGCAATGAGCAGTTCTTC. The encoded protein is CASSQDTLSNEQFF.

In this sample, this clonotype turned up many times. This rearrangement joins TRBV28 to TRBJ2-3, with D uncertain. The germline V gene has CDR1 MDHEN and CDR2 SYDVKM. The CDR3 runs to 15 residues. Deletions cut 2 bases from V and 0 bases from J, with 9 bases between. The CDR3 here is CASSLVLRSTDTQYF. The CDR3 DNA sequence: TGTGCCAGCAGTTTAGTGCTGCGGAGCACAGATACGCAGTATTTT.

This chain uses TRBV20-1 with TRBJ2-3, with D tentatively TRBD1 (5 bases). Germline CDR1 DFQATT, CDR2 SNEGSKA (reference sequence). Trimming took 4 bases from V and 4 from J, leaving 15 bases between them. CDR3 length equals 14 residues. DNA for the CDR3: TGCAGTGCTAACCCGCCAGGGTTGGCAGATACGCAGTATTTT. Translating it yields CSANPPGLADTQYF.

This chain links TRBV6-1 with TRBJ1-2, with D perhaps matching TRBD1 (5 bases). Germline lookup yields CDR1 MNHNS and CDR2 SASEGT. The CDR3 is 15 amino acids. V lost 2 bases and J lost 2, with 12 bases in between. The CDR3 nucleotides read TGTGCCAGCAGTGAAAATCGACAGTTGAACTATGGCTACACCTTC. It translates to CASSENRQLNYGYTF.

The sample holds many counts of this clonotype. V gene TRBV3-1 combines with J gene TRBJ2-4; no reliable D call. The length of the CDR3 is 15 residues. The V end lost 0 bases, the J end lost 0 bases, and 6 bases lay between the germline ends. Germline CDR1 LGHDT, CDR2 YNNKEL (reference sequence). As DNA, the CDR3 is TGTGCCAGCAGCCAAGATTCACTAGCCAAAAACATTCAGTACTTC. Residues: CASSQDSLAKNIQYF.

This clonotype was picked up many times. The CDR3 loop reads CASSPVAGEYEQYF. In DNA, the CDR3 is TGTGCCAGCAGCCCTGTAGCGGGGGAGTACGAGCAGTACTTC. This chain joins TRBV3-1 and TRBJ2-7, with 9 bases identical to TRBD2. After removal of 4 bases from V and 4 bases from J, the junction contained 5 bases not matched to a gene. The germline CDR1 and CDR2 sequences are LGHDT and YNNKEL (reference sequence). This CDR3 contains 14 residues.

This clonotype was seen repeatedly, ten times or more. This CDR3 reads CASSYPGGRLAFF. In nucleotides, the CDR3 is TGTGCCAGCAGTTACCCGGGGGGGAGACTAGCGTTCTTC. The gene calls are TRBV6-5 and TRBJ2-1; TRBD2 matches 8 bases. The CDR3 extends over 13 amino acids. Germline V gene data show CDR1 as MNHEY and CDR2 as SVGAGI. Trimming removed 2 bases from V and 15 bases from J; junction bases left unmatched: 9.

The chain uses TRBV15 and TRBJ1-1; TRBD1 matches 7 bases. V lost 0 bases to trimming and J lost 0 bases; unmatched junction nucleotides: 7. Germline lookup yields CDR1 LNHNV and CDR2 YYDKDF (reference sequence). The CDR3 is 17 residues long. In nucleotides, the CDR3 is TGTGCCACCAGCAGAGATCTGGTAGGGGGCATGAACACTGAAGCTTTCTTT. This translates into CATSRDLVGGMNTEAFF.

V usage is TRBV10-3 and J usage is TRBJ1-1; 8 bases agree with TRBD1. This CDR3 region has 14 residues. Trimming cost V 5 bases and J 6 bases; bases outside gene matches: 8. Germline CDR1 ENHRY, CDR2 SYGVKD. CDR3 DNA: TGTGCCATCAGTCTACAGGGGGGGAGGGCTGAAGCTTTCTTT. It yields the protein CAISLQGGRAEAFF.

In its sample, this clonotype was seen many times. The CDR3 loop is CASSSRRDRGINEQFF. The CDR3 bases are TGTGCCAGCAGTTCACGAAGGGACAGGGGCATCAATGAGCAGTTCTTC. The chain links TRBV6-5 to TRBJ2-1; TRBD1 matches at 10 bases. The CDR3 sequence is 16 residues long. Trimming cost V 4 bases and J 6 bases; bases outside gene matches: 9. CDR1 and CDR2 from the germline V gene are MNHEY and SVGAGI.

This chain joins TRBV20-1 and TRBJ2-7; 15 bases line up with TRBD2. V shed 0 bases, J shed 7 bases, and the junction held 22 bases outside the gene matches. The CDR3 sequence is 21 residues long. The germline CDR1 and CDR2 sequences are DFQATT and SNEGSKA (reference sequence). The CDR3 sequence is CSARDYLGTSGGRSSHNEQYF. The DNA of the CDR3 is TGCAGTGCTAGAGATTATCTCGGGACTAGCGGGGGGCGGAGCTCCCACAATGAGCAGTACTTC.

At least ten counts were recorded for this clonotype. The V and J genes are TRBV15 and TRBJ2-1, with 8 bases aligning to TRBD1. Germline V lookup: CDR1 LNHNV, CDR2 YYDKDF (reference sequence). The CDR3 consists of 16 residues. Trimming took 3 bases from V and 0 from J; bases not matched to a gene: 4. CDR3 sequence (DNA): TGTGCCACCAGCAGGAGACAGGGGAGCTCCTACAATGAGCAGTTCTTC. It specifies CATSRRQGSSYNEQFF.

In this sample, this clonotype turned up many times. V and J are TRBV10-3 and TRBJ1-2; 7 bases match TRBD1. Germline lookup yields CDR1 ENHRY and CDR2 SYGVKD. The CDR3 has 13 residues. J lost 6 bases, V lost 7 bases, and 8 bases had no gene match. The CDR3 DNA sequence: TGTGCCATCACCCCGACAGGGTCGGATGGCTACACCTTC. This translates into CAITPTGSDGYTF.

This clonotype was seen a few times. This rearrangement joins TRBV7-2 to TRBJ2-7; 9 bases match TRBD2. The trim removed 5 bases at V and 1 base at J, leaving 3 bases unmatched. This CDR3 is built from 14 residues. Germline V gene sequence: CDR1 SGHTA, CDR2 FQGNSA. CDR3 sequence reads: CASSAGLASYEQYF. CDR3 nucleotides: TGTGCCAGCAGCGCCGGACTAGCGTCCTACGAGCAGTACTTC. The whole variable domain, filled in from reference TRBV7-2 and TRBJ2-7, reads GAGVSQSPSNKVTEKGKDVELRCDPISGHTALYWYRQSLGQGLEFLIYFQGNSAPDKSGLPSDRFSAERTGGSVSTLTIQRTQQEDSAVYLCASSAGLASYEQYFGPGTRLTVT.

Ten or more counts support this clonotype. V usage is TRBV5-1 and J usage is TRBJ2-7; 11 bases match TRBD1. This CDR3 is 13 amino acids long. J was trimmed by 5 bases and V by 5 bases; bases with no gene match: 3. Germline values: CDR1 SGHRS, CDR2 YFSETQ. The CDR3 nucleotides read TGCGCCAGCAGGGGACAGGGGGTCCACGAGCAGTACTTC. Its protein product is CASRGQGVHEQYF. The full variable domain, completed using reference TRBV5-1 and TRBJ2-7, is KAGVTQTPRYLIKTRGQQVTLSCSPISGHRSVSWYQQTPGQGLQFLFEYFSETQRNKGNFPGRFSGRQFSNSRSEMNVSTLELGDSALYLCASRGQGVHEQYFGPGTRLTVT.

This clonotype was seen repeatedly, ten times or more. The chain joins TRBV28 to TRBJ2-1; 10 positions agree with TRBD1. The CDR3 covers 15 residues. The germline V gene encodes CDR1 MDHEN and CDR2 SYDVKM. Trimming removed 0 bases from V and 5 bases from J; junction bases left unmatched: 1. This CDR3 reads CASSLWDRGDNEQFF. Written as DNA, the CDR3 is TGTGCCAGCAGTTTATGGGACAGGGGGGACAATGAGCAGTTCTTC.

There are many counts of this clonotype. CDR3 DNA: TGTGCCAGCAGGAAGGGACTAAACAATGAGCAGTTCTTC. It yields the protein CASRKGLNNEQFF. V is TRBV7-3 and J is TRBJ2-1; 7 positions agree with TRBD2. With V trimmed by 6 bases and J by 5 bases, 4 bases remained unmatched. The CDR3 is made up of 13 amino acids. The V gene's germline CDR1 is SGHTA and CDR2 FQGTGA.